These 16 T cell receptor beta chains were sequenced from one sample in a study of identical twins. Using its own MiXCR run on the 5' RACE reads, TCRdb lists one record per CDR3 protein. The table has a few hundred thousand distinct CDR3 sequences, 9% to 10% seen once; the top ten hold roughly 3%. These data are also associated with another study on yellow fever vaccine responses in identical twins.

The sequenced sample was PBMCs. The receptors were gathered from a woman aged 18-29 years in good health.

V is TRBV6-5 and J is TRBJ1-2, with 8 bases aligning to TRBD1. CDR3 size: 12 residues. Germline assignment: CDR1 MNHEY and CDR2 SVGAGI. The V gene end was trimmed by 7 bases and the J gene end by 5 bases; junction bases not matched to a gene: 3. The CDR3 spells CASTRQGYGYTF. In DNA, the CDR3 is TGTGCCAGCACCAGACAGGGGTATGGCTACACCTTC.

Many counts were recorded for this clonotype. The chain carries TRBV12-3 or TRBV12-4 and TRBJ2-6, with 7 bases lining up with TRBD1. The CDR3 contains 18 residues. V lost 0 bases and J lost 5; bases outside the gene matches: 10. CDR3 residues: CASSLARGGASWANVLTF. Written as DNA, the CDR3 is TGTGCCAGCAGTTTAGCGCGAGGGGGCGCATCTTGGGCCAACGTCCTGACTTTC.

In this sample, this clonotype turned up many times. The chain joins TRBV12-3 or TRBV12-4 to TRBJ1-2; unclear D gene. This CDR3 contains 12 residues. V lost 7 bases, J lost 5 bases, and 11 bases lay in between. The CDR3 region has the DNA TGTGCCAGCATCTCGACAAGTTATGGCTACACCTTC. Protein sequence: CASISTSYGYTF.

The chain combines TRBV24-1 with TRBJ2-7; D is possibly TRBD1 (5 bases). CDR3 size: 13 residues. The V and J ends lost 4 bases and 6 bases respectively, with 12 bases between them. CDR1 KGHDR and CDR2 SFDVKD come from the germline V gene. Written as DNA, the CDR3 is TGTGCCACCAGTGAAGCCGACAGTGTCGAGCAGTACTTC. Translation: CATSEADSVEQYF.

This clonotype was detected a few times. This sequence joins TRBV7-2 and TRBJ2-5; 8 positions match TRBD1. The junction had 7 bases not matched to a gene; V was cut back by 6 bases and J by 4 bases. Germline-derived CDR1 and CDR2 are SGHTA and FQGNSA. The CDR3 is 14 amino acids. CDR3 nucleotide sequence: TGTGCCAGCAGGCTAGGGACAGGAGGAGAGACCCAGTACTTC. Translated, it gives CASRLGTGGETQYF.

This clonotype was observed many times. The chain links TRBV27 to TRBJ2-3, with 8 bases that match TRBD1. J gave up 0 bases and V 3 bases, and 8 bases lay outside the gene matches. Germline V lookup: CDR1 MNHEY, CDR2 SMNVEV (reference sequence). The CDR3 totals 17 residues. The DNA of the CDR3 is TGTGCCAGCAGTTTCAGGGGGCGGAACCCTAGCACAGATACGCAGTATTTT. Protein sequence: CASSFRGRNPSTDTQYF.

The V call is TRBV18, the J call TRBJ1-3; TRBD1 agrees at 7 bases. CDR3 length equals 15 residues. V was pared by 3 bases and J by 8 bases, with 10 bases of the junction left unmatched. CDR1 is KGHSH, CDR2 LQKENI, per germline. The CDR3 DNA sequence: TGTGCCAGCTCACCTACGGCCGACAGGGCGGACACCATATATTTT. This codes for CASSPTADRADTIYF.

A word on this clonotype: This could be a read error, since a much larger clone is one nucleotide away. The CDR3 region has the DNA TGCGCCAGCAGCCAAGCGGAAGGGGTCACCTACGAGCAGTACTTC. This codes for CASSQAEGVTYEQYF. This chain uses TRBV4-1 with TRBJ2-7; tentatively, D is TRBD1 (5 bases). Germline V gives CDR1 MGHRA, CDR2 YSYEKL. The CDR3 is 15 amino acids. V dropped 1 base and J dropped 2 bases, with 12 bases sitting between them.

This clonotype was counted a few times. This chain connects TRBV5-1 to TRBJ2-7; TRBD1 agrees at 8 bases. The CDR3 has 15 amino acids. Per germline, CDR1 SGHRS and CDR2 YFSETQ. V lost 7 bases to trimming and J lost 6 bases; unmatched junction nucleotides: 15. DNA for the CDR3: TGCGCCAGCCGATTCGAACTCAGGGGGCCGGGCGAGCAGTACTTC. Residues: CASRFELRGPGEQYF.

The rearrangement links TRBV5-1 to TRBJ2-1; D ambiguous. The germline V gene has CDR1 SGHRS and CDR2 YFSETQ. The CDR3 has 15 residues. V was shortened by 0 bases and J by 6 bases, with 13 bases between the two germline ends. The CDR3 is CASSLDGSNTNEQFF. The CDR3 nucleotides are TGCGCCAGCAGCTTGGATGGTAGCAACACCAATGAGCAGTTCTTC.

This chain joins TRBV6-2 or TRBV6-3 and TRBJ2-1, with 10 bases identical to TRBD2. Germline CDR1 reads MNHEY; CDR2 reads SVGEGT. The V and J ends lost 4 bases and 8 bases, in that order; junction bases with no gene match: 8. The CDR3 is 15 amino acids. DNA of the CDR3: TGTGCCAGCAGTTGGGGGGCTAGCGGGAGCGATGAGCAGTTCTTC. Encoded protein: CASSWGASGSDEQFF.

The CDR3 region is CASSQDRSSGANVLTF. The DNA of the CDR3 is TGTGCCAGCAGCCAAGACAGGTCCTCTGGGGCCAACGTCCTGACTTTC. The chain recombines TRBV4-2 with TRBJ2-6; unclear D gene. Germline CDR1 and CDR2: LGHNA and YNFKEQ. The CDR3 has 16 residues. V lost 0 bases to trimming and J lost 0 bases, with 6 bases between them.

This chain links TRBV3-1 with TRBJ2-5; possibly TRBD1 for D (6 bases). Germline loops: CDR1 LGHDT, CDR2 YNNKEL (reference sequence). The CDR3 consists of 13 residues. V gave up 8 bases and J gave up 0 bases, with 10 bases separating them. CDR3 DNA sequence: TGTGCCAGCTTAGGACAGTACCAAGAGACCCAGTACTTC. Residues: CASLGQYQETQYF.

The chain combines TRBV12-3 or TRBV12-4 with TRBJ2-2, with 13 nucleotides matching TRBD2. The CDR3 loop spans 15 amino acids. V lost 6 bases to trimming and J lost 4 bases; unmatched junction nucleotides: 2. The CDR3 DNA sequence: TGTGCCAGCAGACTAGCGGGAGGGCCCACCGGGGAGCTGTTTTTT. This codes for CASRLAGGPTGELFF.

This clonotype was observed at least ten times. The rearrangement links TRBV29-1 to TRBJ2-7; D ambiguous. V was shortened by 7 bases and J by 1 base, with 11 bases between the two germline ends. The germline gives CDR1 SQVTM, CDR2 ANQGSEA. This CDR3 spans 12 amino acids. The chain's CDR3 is CSARLGSYEQYF. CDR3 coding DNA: TGCAGCGCCAGACTTGGATCCTACGAGCAGTACTTC.

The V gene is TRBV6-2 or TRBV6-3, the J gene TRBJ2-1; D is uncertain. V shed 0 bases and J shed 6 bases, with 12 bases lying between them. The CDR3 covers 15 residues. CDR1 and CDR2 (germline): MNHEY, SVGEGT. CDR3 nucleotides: TGTGCCAGCAGTTACTCGATGGTTGGTCCCAATGAGCAGTTCTTC. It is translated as CASSYSMVGPNEQFF.